This entry features one T cell receptor (beta chain) sequence. V shed 1 base and J 5 bases; nucleotides not matched to a gene: 7. Germline loops: CDR1 MGHRA, CDR2 YSYEKL. There are 17 residues in the CDR3. This sample was taken from a study of blood T cell repertoires in COVID-19. Study overall: T cells, B-cell-depleted T cells, or PBMCs supplied cDNA or gDNA.

Method: immunoSEQ multiplex PCR; TCRdb's copy keeps in-frame clones and lacks some. The sample has just over 95,000 clones, over 80% seen once. The rearrangement joins TRBV4-1 to TRBJ2-1, with TRBD1 matching over 11 bases. This TCR was recovered from a man older than 75 with acute or convalescent COVID-19. The sample comprised peripheral blood. This CDR3 is CASSQGPGQGANNEQFF. The CDR3 nucleotides read TGCGCCAGCAGCCAAGGGCCCGGACAGGGGGCGAACAATGAGCAGTTCTTC.